One sample yielded the 28 T cell receptor beta chains listed below, sequenced in a study of metastatic and nonmetastatic thyroid tumors. Every patient was untreated before thyroid surgery. TCRdb re-called the PCR reads via MiXCR. The sample consists of 25,000 to 35,000 clones, 25% of them appearing once. Sequenced input: blood. The receptors come from a female donor with papillary thyroid cancer or a benign thyroid nodule (not recorded which). Some clones in this sample may be carry-over from other donors' samples.

The V and J genes are TRBV19 and TRBJ1-1; no definite D call. Looked up from germline, CDR1 is LNHDA and CDR2 is SQIVND (reference sequence). The CDR3 has 14 amino acids. V lost 7 bases and J lost 2, with 14 bases in between. The CDR3 here is CASKTHNGNTEAFF. The CDR3 nucleotides are TGTGCCAGTAAGACGCACAACGGAAACACTGAAGCTTTCTTT.

The gene calls are TRBV18 and TRBJ2-1, with 11 bases fitting TRBD2. The germline V gene encodes CDR1 KGHSH and CDR2 LQKENI. There are 16 residues in the CDR3. V lost 6 bases, J lost 7 bases, and 11 bases stayed unmatched. The CDR3 DNA reads TGTGCCAGCTCCCCGGGTACTAGCGGGAGACTAAATGAGCAGTTCTTC. This gives the protein CASSPGTSGRLNEQFF. The variable domain in full, completed from reference TRBV18 and TRBJ2-1, reads NAGVMQNPRHLVRRRGQEARLRCSPMKGHSHVYWYRQLPEEGLKFMVYLQKENIIDESGMPKERFSAEFPKEGPSILRIQQVVRGDSAAYFCASSPGTSGRLNEQFFGPGTRLTVL.

In its sample, this clone was seen a few times. Because the CDR3's place on the DNA is in doubt, the DNA is left out and the CDR3 is given as listed by TCRdb. This sequence joins TRBV28 and TRBJ2-7; TRBD2 is taken as the D call from the table, unchecked against the DNA. CDR1 and CDR2 (germline): MDHEN, SYDVKM. The CDR3 is made up of 17 amino acids, end residues included. The CDR3 sequence is CASSTSLAASDSYEQYF.

A note on this clone: Mismatch with germline at one junction end may stem from a read error. The rearrangement uses TRBV7-3 and TRBJ2-3; the D gene is possibly TRBD1 (5 bases). The germline gives CDR1 SGHTA, CDR2 FQGTGA. CDR3 length: 14 amino acids. In DNA, the CDR3 is TGTGCCATCAGCTTAACAGGATGGGGAAATACGCAGTATTTT. It codes for CAISLTGWGNTQYF.

Many counts were recorded for this clone. The chain joins TRBV6-1 to TRBJ1-3; D unclear. Germline CDR1 and CDR2: MNHNS and SASEGT. The CDR3 covers 14 residues. V lost 7 bases to trimming and J lost 0 bases, with 10 bases between them. CDR3 sequence: CASIRSYSGNTIYF. CDR3 DNA: TGTGCCAGCATCCGCTCATACTCTGGAAACACCATATATTTT.

By share, this clone ranks as medium-sized. CDR3 bases: TGTGCCAGCAGCCGGACGGAGAGCTCCTACGAGCAGTACTTC. Protein product: CASSRTESSYEQYF. The chain links TRBV28 to TRBJ2-7; D is ambiguous. V lost 6 bases, J lost 0 bases, and 12 bases lay in between. The CDR3 is 14 amino acids. CDR1 and CDR2 from the germline V gene are MDHEN and SYDVKM. Complete variable domain (other parts from reference TRBV28 and TRBJ2-7): DVKVTQSSRYLVKRTGEKVFLECVQDMDHENMFWYRQDPGLGLRLIYFSYDVKMKEKGDIPEGYSVSREKKERFSLILESASTNQTSMYLCASSRTESSYEQYFGPGTRLTVT.

V gene TRBV27 combines with J gene TRBJ1-1; D is possibly TRBD1 (6 bases). The CDR3 totals 14 residues. V dropped 7 bases and J dropped 6 bases, with 18 bases sitting between them. Germline-derived CDR1 and CDR2 are MNHEY and SMNVEV (reference sequence). In DNA, the CDR3 is TGTGCCAGCATTTCCAAACAGGGTTTGTCTGAAGCTTTCTTT. Translating gives CASISKQGLSEAFF.

The J gene is TRBJ1-2, the V gene TRBV2; D unresolved. Per the germline V gene, CDR1 is SNHLY and CDR2 is FYNNEI. This CDR3 is built from 11 residues. V dropped 4 bases and J dropped 3 bases, with 3 bases sitting between them. In DNA, the CDR3 is TGTGCCAGCAGTGCGCACTATGGCTACACCTTC. This sequence encodes CASSAHYGYTF.

The V call is TRBV6-2 or TRBV6-3, the J call TRBJ2-2, with a tentative D call TRBD2 (6 bases). This CDR3 spans 16 amino acids. Germline assignment: CDR1 MNHEY and CDR2 SVGEGT. V lost 2 bases, J lost 2 bases, and 12 bases lay in between. CDR3 coding DNA: TGTGCCAGCAGTTACATAGGGGCGGGAAACACCGGGGAGCTGTTTTTT. The encoded protein is CASSYIGAGNTGELFF.

This clone has a count of ten or more. This rearrangement joins TRBV6-1 to TRBJ1-5; 8 positions agree with TRBD1. In germline, CDR1 is MNHNS, CDR2 SASEGT. The CDR3 has 15 residues. Unmatched junction bases numbered 7, after V lost 5 bases and J lost 4 bases. CDR3 in amino acids: CASSSGQGYNQPQHF. The CDR3 coding sequence is TGTGCCAGCAGTTCCGGACAGGGTTATAATCAGCCCCAGCATTTT.

This clone was found once. This chain uses TRBV5-1 with TRBJ1-5; D is possibly TRBD1 (5 bases). V was clipped by 4 bases and J by 7 bases, with 15 bases between them. Germline V gives CDR1 SGHRS, CDR2 YFSETQ. The CDR3 is 14 residues long. The DNA for the CDR3 is TGCGCCAGCAGCCCCAGTACGGGGGGACAGCCCCAGCATTTT. This translates into CASSPSTGGQPQHF.

The V call is TRBV4-1, the J call TRBJ1-2; a weak D match, TRBD1 (6 bases). V was clipped by 0 bases and J by 4 bases, with 6 bases between them. The CDR3 extends over 13 amino acids. Germline values: CDR1 MGHRA, CDR2 YSYEKL. The CDR3 region is CASSQEGGYGYTF. The CDR3 nucleotides read TGCGCCAGCAGCCAAGAAGGGGGCTATGGCTACACCTTC.

Ten or more counts support this clone. The gene calls are TRBV19 and TRBJ2-5, with 8 bases identical to TRBD2. CDR1 LNHDA and CDR2 SQIVND come from the germline V gene (reference sequence). The CDR3 totals 15 residues. The trim removed 3 bases at V and 0 bases at J, leaving 3 bases unmatched. Here the CDR3 DNA reads TGTGCCAGTAGTATCGTAGCGGGGAACCAAGAGACCCAGTACTTC. Translation: CASSIVAGNQETQYF.

This clone was seen many times. The J gene is TRBJ2-7, the V gene TRBV5-1, with 7 bases matching TRBD2. Germline assignment: CDR1 SGHRS and CDR2 YFSETQ. CDR3 length: 13 residues. V was pared by 6 bases and J by 4 bases, with 7 bases of the junction left unmatched. CDR3 in amino acids: CASTCIGGYEQYF. The CDR3 DNA reads TGCGCCAGCACCTGCATCGGGGGGTACGAGCAGTACTTC.

This clone was seen more than once but under ten times. The chain is built from TRBV7-9 and TRBJ1-3, with D unresolved. V was clipped by 2 bases and J by 6 bases, with 5 bases between them. The CDR3 consists of 12 residues. Germline CDR1 reads SEHNR; CDR2 reads FQNEAQ (reference sequence). The CDR3 loop reads CASSLQPNTIYF. The CDR3, as DNA: TGTGCCAGCAGCTTACAGCCAAACACCATATATTTT.

This clone was found many times. J is TRBJ2-1 and V is TRBV20-1; the D is unclear. Looked up from germline, CDR1 is DFQATT and CDR2 is SNEGSKA (reference sequence). The CDR3 length is 17 residues. Trimming removed 0 bases at V and 0 bases at J, with 15 bases between. The chain's CDR3 is CSARDKEAHYSYNEQFF. The CDR3 coding sequence is TGCAGTGCTAGAGATAAGGAAGCGCATTACTCCTACAATGAGCAGTTCTTC.

This clone was detected many times. The genes are TRBV28 and TRBJ1-2; 8 bases line up with TRBD1. Germline V gives CDR1 MDHEN, CDR2 SYDVKM. V gave up 9 bases and J gave up 7 bases; unmatched junction bases: 7. CDR3 size: 12 residues. CDR3 nucleotide sequence: TGTGCCAGTTCGGACAGGGTAGCTGGCTACACCTTC. Translation: CASSDRVAGYTF.

This clone was seen ten or more times. The chain has TRBV5-6 and TRBJ1-2; weak D call: TRBD1 (5 bases). Germline CDR1 SGHDT, CDR2 YYEEEE. V lost 4 bases to trimming and J lost 3 bases, with 16 bases between them. The CDR3 is made up of 15 amino acids. The CDR3 nucleotides read TGTGCCAGCAGCCTGGGTCCAGGGAGCGACTATGGCTACACCTTC. Translation gives CASSLGPGSDYGYTF.

This clone has just one count. This chain uses TRBV5-1 with TRBJ2-2, with 9 bases matching TRBD1. The V gene end was trimmed by 4 bases and the J gene end by 0 bases; junction bases not matched to a gene: 7. Germline V gene data show CDR1 as SGHRS and CDR2 as YFSETQ. This CDR3 is 17 amino acids long. Here the CDR3 reads CASSARTGGANTGELFF. The CDR3 coding sequence is TGCGCCAGCAGCGCGCGAACAGGGGGCGCGAACACCGGGGAGCTGTTTTTT. Supplemented by reference TRBV5-1 and TRBJ2-2, the full variable domain reads KAGVTQTPRYLIKTRGQQVTLSCSPISGHRSVSWYQQTPGQGLQFLFEYFSETQRNKGNFPGRFSGRQFSNSRSEMNVSTLELGDSALYLCASSARTGGANTGELFFGEGSRLTVL.

This clone was counted ten times or more. The genes are TRBV15 and TRBJ1-1; possible D gene TRBD1, 6 bases. This CDR3 has 13 amino acids. Germline CDR1 LNHNV, CDR2 YYDKDF (reference sequence). V lost 9 bases and J lost 0, with 11 bases in between. The CDR3 loop is CATKTGMNTEAFF. The DNA for the CDR3 is TGTGCCACGAAAACAGGGATGAACACTGAAGCTTTCTTT.

This clone was seen many times. The same CDR3 arises from other DNA sequences in this sample as well. The V call is TRBV28, the J call TRBJ1-5; D gene uncertain. Trimming removed 2 bases at V and 5 bases at J, with 10 bases between. The CDR3 extends over 14 amino acids. Germline lookup yields CDR1 MDHEN and CDR2 SYDVKM. The DNA for the CDR3 is TGTGCCAGCAGTTTAGGCGGCGGTTATCAGCCCCAGCATTTT. Translating gives CASSLGGGYQPQHF.

A word on this clone: Because the CDR3 is missing its conserved closing phenylalanine or tryptophan, this is likely a read error. The DNA is omitted, as the CDR3 cannot be located on it reliably, and the CDR3 follows TCRdb's listing. This sequence joins TRBV6-5 and TRBJ1-1; the listed D gene, TRBD1, was not tested against the DNA. CDR1 is MNHEY, CDR2 SVGAGI, per germline. Inclusive of both ends, the CDR3 amounts to 14 amino acids. The CDR3: CASSYSGLGAEAFL.

This clone was seen more than once but under ten times. This chain connects TRBV3-1 to TRBJ2-1; D remains unclear. The CDR3 runs 15 residues. V was clipped by 1 base and J by 0 bases, with 7 bases between them. Per germline, CDR1 LGHDT and CDR2 YNNKEL (reference sequence). This chain's CDR3 is CASSQVPGSYNEQFF. DNA for the CDR3: TGTGCCAGCAGCCAAGTCCCAGGCTCCTACAATGAGCAGTTCTTC.

The chain links TRBV10-1 to TRBJ2-3; no clear D. This CDR3 is 14 amino acids long. The V end lost 0 bases, the J end lost 6 bases, and 10 bases lay between the germline ends. Germline V gives CDR1 WNHNN, CDR2 SYGVQD (reference sequence). The CDR3 DNA reads TGCGCCAGCAGTGAGTCTAGGCTAGGGGATACGCAGTATTTT. Protein: CASSESRLGDTQYF.

This clone was seen a single time. The identical CDR3 is also encoded by other nucleotide sequences in the sample. The chain couples TRBV13 to TRBJ2-7, with no clear D. The ends were cut back, 3 bases at V and 3 bases at J, with 12 bases in the middle. Germline V lookup: CDR1 PRHDT, CDR2 FYEKMQ (reference sequence). This CDR3 contains 14 residues. CDR3 sequence: CASSFYGQSYEQYF. CDR3 nucleotides: TGTGCCAGCAGCTTTTACGGCCAGAGCTACGAGCAGTACTTC.

This clone has ten or more counts. This clone may be a read error of a much larger clone one base away. This chain uses TRBV12-3 or TRBV12-4 with TRBJ2-5; D is possibly TRBD2 (5 bases). V was cut by 8 bases and J by 4 bases, with 17 bases left in between. This CDR3 has 14 residues. In nucleotides, the CDR3 is TGTGCCAGCGGTTCGCTTGGTGGAGGAGAGACCCAGTACTTC. As protein: CASGSLGGGETQYF.

On this clone: A read error may account for a junction end that differs from germline. The rearrangement joins TRBV5-4 to TRBJ2-3; D might be TRBD1 or TRBD2, each matching 5 bases. This CDR3 contains 15 residues. Germline loops: CDR1 SGHNT, CDR2 YYREEE (reference sequence). CDR3 sequence reads: CDSGLGDHSTDTHYF. CDR3 nucleotides: TGTGACAGTGGACTGGGGGACCATAGCACAGATACGCACTATTTT.

At least ten counts were recorded for this clone. The chain uses TRBV4-2 and TRBJ2-7, with 7 nucleotides matching TRBD2. In germline, CDR1 is LGHNA, CDR2 YNFKEQ. J lost 2 bases, V lost 0 bases, and 4 bases had no gene match. The CDR3 has 15 residues. The CDR3 DNA reads TGTGCCAGCAGCCAAGAACGGGAGGCCACCTACGAGCAGTACTTC. It encodes CASSQEREATYEQYF.